Following are 8 T cell receptor beta chains from one sample sequenced in a study of T-cell memory formation after mild COVID-19. TCRdb passed the 5' RACE reads through MiXCR, listing each CDR3 protein once. The data show about 390,000 distinct CDR3 sequences, roughly 15% seen once. The sequencing sample was made of PBMCs or a T cell subset sorted from them (not recorded which). Receptors were obtained from a man aged 18 to 35 who had mild COVID-19 (a few samples of this study predate the infection). Cell type and time point are not known.

The chain carries TRBV7-6 and TRBJ2-1, with D perhaps matching TRBD2 (6 bases). Germline V gives CDR1 SGHVS, CDR2 FNYEAQ. Trimming stripped 3 bases from V and 0 bases from J, with 9 bases between. The CDR3 extends over 15 amino acids. The CDR3 loop reads CASSFRRGSYNEQFF. CDR3 sequence (DNA): TGTGCCAGCAGCTTTCGGCGGGGCTCCTACAATGAGCAGTTCTTC.

The chain recombines TRBV7-2 with TRBJ1-1; D may be TRBD1 (6 bases). The CDR3 is 16 residues long. Trimming stripped 3 bases from V and 2 bases from J, with 16 bases between. Looked up from germline, CDR1 is SGHTA and CDR2 is FQGNSA. The CDR3 DNA is TGTGCCAGCAGCTTCGTTCCGGGGGCGGGCAACACTGAAGCTTTCTTT. It translates to CASSFVPGAGNTEAFF. The variable domain in full, with the rest retrieved from reference TRBV7-2 and TRBJ1-1, is GAGVSQSPSNKVTEKGKDVELRCDPISGHTALYWYRQSLGQGLEFLIYFQGNSAPDKSGLPSDRFSAERTGGSVSTLTIQRTQQEDSAVYLCASSFVPGAGNTEAFFGQGTRLTVV.

This clonotype was seen many times. The chain uses TRBV4-2 and TRBJ2-5; 10 nucleotides match TRBD2. The length of the CDR3 is 16 residues. V trimming: 0 bases; J trimming: 3 bases; junction bases outside the gene matches: 4. Germline V gene sequence: CDR1 LGHNA, CDR2 YNFKEQ. The CDR3 coding sequence is TGTGCCAGCAGCCAAGATCCCACTAGCGGGAAAGAGACCCAGTACTTC. Its translation is CASSQDPTSGKETQYF.

V and J are TRBV5-5 and TRBJ2-1; D ambiguous. Deletions cut 2 bases from V and 5 bases from J, with 14 bases between. CDR3 length: 15 residues. The germline CDR1 and CDR2 sequences are SGHKS and YYEKEE (reference sequence). The CDR3 sequence is CASSLGRVPHNEQFF. DNA for the CDR3: TGTGCCAGCAGCTTAGGTCGTGTCCCTCACAATGAGCAGTTCTTC.

This rearrangement joins TRBV7-2 to TRBJ1-4; D may be TRBD1 (5 bases). Between the trimmed V and J ends, which lost 0 bases and 13 bases, there was a span of 12 bases. This CDR3 region has 13 residues. Germline CDR1 reads SGHTA; CDR2 reads FQGNSA. CDR3 sequence reads: CASSLAPGMGLFF. The DNA for the CDR3 is TGTGCCAGCAGCTTAGCGCCAGGGATGGGACTGTTTTTT.

This chain's CDR3 is CASSFSTGQLGWPQHF. The CDR3 DNA sequence: TGTGCCAGCAGCTTTTCCACAGGTCAGCTAGGGTGGCCCCAGCATTTT. V is TRBV7-9 and J is TRBJ1-5; possibly TRBD1 for D (5 bases). Trimming removed 3 bases at V and 9 bases at J, with 21 bases between. The germline CDR1 and CDR2 sequences are SEHNR and FQNEAQ (reference sequence). The CDR3 spans 16 residues.

V usage is TRBV7-2 and J usage is TRBJ1-2; TRBD1 might be the D (6 bases). This CDR3 has 13 residues. Germline CDR1 and CDR2: SGHTA and FQGNSA. V was trimmed by 4 bases and J by 8 bases, leaving 14 bases between them. The CDR3 sequence: CASSSRQVGGYTF. CDR3 in DNA: TGTGCCAGCAGCTCTAGACAGGTCGGCGGCTACACCTTC. The whole variable domain, filled in from reference TRBV7-2 and TRBJ1-2, reads GAGVSQSPSNKVTEKGKDVELRCDPISGHTALYWYRQSLGQGLEFLIYFQGNSAPDKSGLPSDRFSAERTGGSVSTLTIQRTQQEDSAVYLCASSSRQVGGYTFGSGTRLTVV.

This clonotype has more than one count but fewer than ten. The rearrangement joins TRBV20-1 to TRBJ1-1, with D hard to call. Germline lookup yields CDR1 DFQATT and CDR2 SNEGSKA (reference sequence). The length of the CDR3 is 12 residues. Trimming cost V 6 bases and J 0 bases, with 8 bases left between them. CDR3 DNA: TGCAGTGCGGAACACCTGAACACTGAAGCTTTCTTT. Amino acid sequence: CSAEHLNTEAFF.